These 2 T cell receptor beta chains originate from one sample sequenced in a study of control samples from healthy donors and cancer patients (dated by TCRdb to 2018 to 2021). The library was produced with the immunoSEQ multiplex PCR assay. TCRdb took this table from immuneACCESS and kept in-frame rearrangements with V and J called. Such tables lack part of the clones; where checked against another copy, unresolved V genes explain under half of the gap, and the rest is unexplained. The sample table records 50,000 to 75,000 clones; 70% to 90% of these occur just once. Together, the top ten hold roughly 5.5% of the sample. Specimen: blood. The receptors come from a middle-aged man in good health.

This chain connects TRBV7-2 to TRBJ2-7; D is undetermined. Per germline, CDR1 SGHTA and CDR2 FQGNSA. The CDR3 spans 13 residues. Trimming shortened V by 1 base and J by 5 bases, and 9 bases separated the two germline ends. CDR3 nucleotide sequence: TGTGCCAGCAGCTTAGGACGGCAGGACGAGCAGTACTTC. Its translation: CASSLGRQDEQYF. The full variable domain, completed using reference TRBV7-2 and TRBJ2-7, is GAGVSQSPSNKVTEKGKDVELRCDPISGHTALYWYRQSLGQGLEFLIYFQGNSAPDKSGLPSDRFSAERTGGSVSTLTIQRTQQEDSAVYLCASSLGRQDEQYFGPGTRLTVT.

The genes are TRBV2 and TRBJ1-3, with unresolved D. The germline V and J ends were trimmed by 3 bases and 4 bases, with 4 bases remaining between them. Germline V gene lookup returns CDR1 SNHLY and CDR2 FYNNEI. The CDR3 is 12 residues long. As DNA, the CDR3 is TGTGCCAGCAGTGACCCCGGAAACACCATATATTTT. This encodes CASSDPGNTIYF. Complete variable domain (other parts from reference TRBV2 and TRBJ1-3): EPEVTQTPSHQVTQMGQEVILRCVPISNHLYFYWYRQILGQKVEFLVSFYNNEISEKSEIFDDQFSVERPDGSNFTLKIRSTKLEDSAMYFCASSDPGNTIYFGEGSWLTVV.